This TCR beta chain was documented in a study of cytomegalovirus exposure and HLA in healthy donors. Study-level background: Earlier sequencing of about 179 million T cells yielded 120 million or so unique TCR beta sequences.

A word on this clone: What it binds is unknown.

The study ran its PCR with 60 Vbeta and 13 Jbeta primers. This table comes from immunoSEQ multiplex PCR, and its TCRdb copy is limited to in-frame clones, with some not included. Recorded here are 120,000 to 150,000 clones; the top ten clones represent roughly 1.6%. Germline V gene data show CDR1 as SGHRS and CDR2 as YFSETQ. This CDR3 has 15 amino acids. V was pared by 4 bases and J by 4 bases, with 16 bases between. General study results and limits: Excluded: some indistinguishable V segments such as TRBV6-2 and TRBV6-3. Evidence from a later analysis indicated that most CMV-associated TCR beta chains looked HLA-restricted.

This sequence originates from a woman aged 45-60 years in good health and CMV-seronegative. Specimen: PBMCs. The chain recombines TRBV5-1 with TRBJ2-3; D possibly corresponds to TRBD2 (6 bases). For the CDR3, the DNA is TGCGCCAGCAGCCTCCAAGATTCGGGGGCAGATACGCAGTATTTT. Encoded protein: CASSLQDSGADTQYF.